Following are 17 T cell receptor beta chains from one sample sequenced in a study of blood T cell repertoires in COVID-19. The protocol was immunoSEQ multiplex PCR, while the TCRdb copy is restricted to in-frame clones and leaves out a portion. Found here are 250,000 to 350,000 clones, about 89% of them singletons; the top ten hold around 0.8%. Sequencing was performed on peripheral blood. These receptors were taken from a man aged 25 to 40 with acute or convalescent COVID-19.

A remark on this clone: The same CDR3 also results from other DNA sequences found in this sample. This chain links TRBV30 with TRBJ1-5, with a tentative D call TRBD1 (6 bases). Trimming shortened V by 2 bases and J by 2 bases, and 10 bases separated the two germline ends. Germline V gives CDR1 GTSNPN, CDR2 SVGIG (reference sequence). This CDR3 region has 14 residues. The CDR3 region has the DNA TGTGCCTGGAGTAGACCAGGGGGCAATCAGCCCCAGCATTTT. It codes for CAWSRPGGNQPQHF. The entire variable domain, with the rest obtained from reference TRBV30 and TRBJ1-5, is as follows: SQTIHQWPATLVQPVGSPLSLECTVEGTSNPNLYWYRQAAGRGLQLLFYSVGIGQISSEVPQNLSASRPQDRQFILSSKKLLLSDSGFYLCAWSRPGGNQPQHFGDGTRLSIL.

The chain recombines TRBV4-1 with TRBJ2-1; 13 bases align to TRBD2. The CDR3 totals 16 residues. Per the germline V gene, CDR1 is MGHRA and CDR2 is YSYEKL. V lost 4 bases to trimming and J lost 3 bases; unmatched junction nucleotides: 3. CDR3 DNA sequence: TGCGCCAGCAGCCGAACTAGCGGGGGGGTCTACAATGAGCAGTTCTTC. Protein: CASSRTSGGVYNEQFF.

The chain has TRBV2 and TRBJ1-1; 8 nucleotides agree with TRBD1. With 6 bases clipped from V and 7 bases from J, the junction kept 10 bases outside the gene matches. There are 14 residues in the CDR3. CDR1 is SNHLY and CDR2 is FYNNEI in the germline V gene. The CDR3 sequence is CASSNRGKYDEAFF. The CDR3 DNA reads as TGTGCCAGCAGCAACAGGGGGAAATACGATGAAGCTTTCTTT.

This sequence joins TRBV12-5 and TRBJ1-2; maybe TRBD1 (6 bases). The germline V gene has CDR1 LGHNT and CDR2 FRNRAP. This CDR3 spans 13 amino acids. V lost 3 bases to trimming and J lost 4 bases, with 9 bases between them. DNA of the CDR3: TGTGCTAGTGGTTTTTGGGGGCTCTATGGCTACACCTTC. Translation gives CASGFWGLYGYTF.

This clone occurred many times. DNA of the CDR3: TGTGCCAGCAGTGAACCGGGACAGGGGTACCAGCCCCAGCATTTT. It specifies CASSEPGQGYQPQHF. The chain has TRBV6-1 and TRBJ1-5; TRBD1 matches 10 bases. The CDR3 has 15 amino acids. In germline, CDR1 is MNHNS, CDR2 SASEGT. V was clipped by 2 bases and J by 7 bases; unmatched bases: 5.

The chain uses TRBV30 and TRBJ1-2; TRBD1 matches 8 bases. The CDR3 sequence is 14 residues long. The germline V gene has CDR1 GTSNPN and CDR2 SVGIG (reference sequence). The ends lost 1 base at V and 4 bases at J; junction bases unmatched: 5. As DNA, the CDR3 is TGTGCCTGGAGTGGCGGACAGGGTATCTATGGCTACACCTTC. It yields the protein CAWSGGQGIYGYTF.

The CDR3 loop is CASSSQTSGSVNEQFF. CDR3 DNA: TGTGCCAGCAGTTCGCAGACTAGCGGGAGTGTCAATGAGCAGTTCTTC. V and J are TRBV6-5 and TRBJ2-1; the match to TRBD2 covers 12 bases. Germline V gene lookup returns CDR1 MNHEY and CDR2 SVGAGI. Losses at the gene ends were 4 bases for V and 6 bases for J; bases not matched to a gene: 7. The CDR3 loop spans 16 amino acids.

The chain is built from TRBV6-1 and TRBJ2-7; TRBD2 matches at 11 bases. The CDR3 spans 20 residues. Unmatched junction bases numbered 18, after V lost 2 bases and J lost 3 bases. Germline CDR1 MNHNS, CDR2 SASEGT. CDR3 in amino acids: CASSERLAGGLQPLYYEQYF. The CDR3 nucleotides read TGTGCCAGCAGTGAAAGGTTAGCGGGAGGGCTACAGCCCCTTTACTACGAGCAGTACTTC.

This clone has just one count. The rearrangement joins TRBV27 to TRBJ1-1; D possibly corresponds to TRBD1 (5 bases). V was trimmed by 2 bases and J by 3 bases, leaving 7 bases between them. Germline V lookup: CDR1 MNHEY, CDR2 SMNVEV (reference sequence). This CDR3 is built from 13 residues. This chain's CDR3 is CASSLGGDTEAFF. In DNA form, the CDR3 reads TGTGCCAGCAGTTTAGGGGGGGACACTGAAGCTTTCTTT.

The chain recombines TRBV25-1 with TRBJ1-2; D gene unclear. This CDR3 has 12 amino acids. Trimming removed 2 bases at V and 4 bases at J, with 5 bases between. Germline V CDR1 and CDR2: MGHDK, SYGVNS. This chain's CDR3 is CASSERFYGYTF. CDR3 in DNA: TGTGCCAGCAGTGAACGGTTCTATGGCTACACCTTC.

The chain uses TRBV10-1 and TRBJ1-1, with TRBD1 as a possible D gene (6 bases). Germline V gene data show CDR1 as WNHNN and CDR2 as SYGVQD (reference sequence). This CDR3 region has 15 residues. Trimming stripped 4 bases from V and 2 bases from J, with 14 bases between. The CDR3 protein is CASSGHTQGNTEAFF. CDR3 nucleotide sequence: TGCGCCAGCAGTGGCCACACACAGGGAAACACTGAAGCTTTCTTT.

The CDR3: CASRRLVSDTQYF. The CDR3 nucleotides read TGTGCCAGCAGGAGACTAGTTTCAGATACGCAGTATTTT. The chain employs TRBV2 and TRBJ2-3; D is perhaps TRBD2 (6 bases). CDR1 is SNHLY and CDR2 is FYNNEI in the germline V gene. Deletions cut 6 bases from V and 4 bases from J, with 11 bases between. The CDR3 totals 13 residues.

The chain has TRBV2 and TRBJ1-1; D unclear. V lost 7 bases, J lost 1 base, and 7 bases lay in between. This CDR3 comprises 12 residues. Per the germline V gene, CDR1 is SNHLY and CDR2 is FYNNEI. CDR3: CASTRQNTEAFF. In nucleotides, the CDR3 is TGTGCCAGCACCAGGCAGAACACTGAAGCTTTCTTT.

This clone has only a few counts. J is TRBJ2-7 and V is TRBV2; 7 bases are shared with TRBD2. V lost 7 bases and J lost 0; bases outside the gene matches: 15. CDR1 is SNHLY and CDR2 is FYNNEI in the germline V gene. There are 17 residues in the CDR3. The CDR3 DNA reads as TGTGCCAGCACCGGGGCCATCGCGGGAGCCAACTCCTACGAGCAGTACTTC. Protein: CASTGAIAGANSYEQYF.

The genes are TRBV21-1 and TRBJ1-3; the table calls TRBD1, which could not be checked here. TRBV21-1 corresponds to a pseudogene. The CDR3 runs to 19 residues. The CDR3: CASSRQLESSWSSGNTIYF. As DNA, the CDR3 is TGTGCCAGCAGCCGACAGTTAGAGTCCTCTTGGAGCTCTGGAAACACCATATATTTT.

This rearrangement joins TRBV5-4 to TRBJ1-1; tentatively, D is TRBD1 (6 bases). V gave up 3 bases and J gave up 10 bases, with 19 bases separating them. The CDR3 has 14 residues. In germline, CDR1 is SGHNT, CDR2 YYREEE (reference sequence). CDR3 coding DNA: TGTGCCAGCAGCTCCCTCCGGGGGGGCAATGTAGCTTTCTTT. As protein: CASSSLRGGNVAFF. The entire variable domain, with the rest obtained from reference TRBV5-4 and TRBJ1-1, is as follows: ETGVTQSPTHLIKTRGQQVTLRCSSQSGHNTVSWYQQALGQGPQFIFQYYREEENGRGNFPPRFSGLQFPNYSSELNVNALELDDSALYLCASSSLRGGNVAFFGQGTRLTVV.

The chain carries TRBV24-1 and TRBJ2-1, with TRBD2 matching over 7 bases. Germline CDR1 and CDR2: KGHDR and SFDVKD. The CDR3 runs 16 residues. Trimming cost V 4 bases and J 2 bases; bases outside gene matches: 7. DNA for the CDR3: TGTGCCACCAGTGACCGACTGGGGGGGGCCTACAATGAGCAGTTCTTC. This gives the protein CATSDRLGGAYNEQFF.